This paragraph reports one T cell receptor beta chain. Its antigen is undetermined. A read error likely explains this, since a far larger clone differs by one base. The entry originates in a study of liver allograft versus peripheral blood T cells. Across the study: Peripheral blood of the recipients supplied T cell receptor repertoires that were compared with those in transplanted livers. Points from the study as a whole: T cell receptor repertoires inside liver allografts reportedly differed from those in peripheral blood.

TCRdb analysed the reads with MiXCR anew, one entry per CDR3 protein. The sample gives some 3,000 distinct CDR3 sequences, about 15% of which show up once; 3% to 3.5% is in the top ten. CDR1 MNHNY and CDR2 SVGAGI come from the germline V gene (reference sequence). The CDR3 contains 15 residues. V gene TRBV6-6 combines with J gene TRBJ1-4; 7 positions match TRBD1. The TCR comes from a human patient who had a liver transplant. The T cells may partly be graft donor cells. The CDR3 DNA sequence: TGTGCCAGCAGTTCTACAGGGGAGGTGCGTGAAAAACTGTCTTTT. Amino acid sequence: CASSSTGEVREKLSF.